A single sample is the source of the 3 T cell receptor beta chains below, sequenced in a study of identical twins. TCRdb reprocessed the 5' RACE reads via MiXCR and lists one record per CDR3 protein. This table has hundreds of thousands of distinct CDR3 sequences, about a fifth appearing once. The same sample was also used in a study of yellow fever vaccine responses in identical twins.

Sequenced input: CD4+ T cells sorted from blood. Source of these receptors: a woman aged 18-29 years in good health.

The chain employs TRBV10-3 and TRBJ2-6; D is undetermined. The germline CDR1 and CDR2 sequences are ENHRY and SYGVKD. This CDR3 contains 17 residues. V was shortened by 3 bases and J by 0 bases, with 12 bases between the two germline ends. CDR3 amino acids: CAISDVTLSSGANVLTF. CDR3 sequence (DNA): TGTGCCATCAGTGACGTAACATTGAGCTCTGGGGCCAACGTCCTGACTTTC.

There are a few counts of this clonotype. The V gene is TRBV12-3 or TRBV12-4, the J gene TRBJ1-5; D is perhaps TRBD1 (6 bases). V shed 6 bases and J shed 9 bases, with 21 bases lying between them. The CDR3 runs 15 residues. CDR3 protein: CASSLRGAGEVPQHF. As DNA, the CDR3 is TGTGCCAGCAGCCTTAGGGGGGCAGGAGAAGTGCCCCAGCATTTT.

This clonotype was observed a handful of times. The chain joins TRBV7-2 to TRBJ2-1; TRBD1 might be the D (5 bases). Trimming stripped 5 bases from V and 0 bases from J, with 11 bases between. The CDR3 is 15 amino acids. Looked up from germline, CDR1 is SGHTA and CDR2 is FQGNSA. The CDR3 DNA follows: TGTGCCAGCAGCCGACAGTCAACCTCCTACAATGAGCAGTTCTTC. This gives the protein CASSRQSTSYNEQFF. Full variable domain (outside the CDR3, taken from reference TRBV7-2 and TRBJ2-1): GAGVSQSPSNKVTEKGKDVELRCDPISGHTALYWYRQSLGQGLEFLIYFQGNSAPDKSGLPSDRFSAERTGGSVSTLTIQRTQQEDSAVYLCASSRQSTSYNEQFFGPGTRLTVL.